The 19 T cell receptor beta chains below were found in one sample sequenced in a study of shared clonotypes between healthy human individuals. Naive CD8 populations comprised CD45RO-negative cells positively selected for CCR7, excluding terminally differentiated effector memory CD45RA+ cells. Data came from immunoSEQ multiplex PCR; TCRdb stores just in-frame clones and leaves some out. This sample carries hundreds of thousands of clones, approximately 92% of them seen once, and the ten largest clones take around 24%. The sequenced sample consisted of naive CD8+ T cells sorted from blood. These receptors all come from a man younger than 40 in good health.

This rearrangement joins TRBV28 to TRBJ1-3; no reliable D call. The CDR3 has 14 amino acids. CDR1 and CDR2 (germline): MDHEN, SYDVKM. The V end lost 4 bases, the J end lost 0 bases, and 7 bases lay between the germline ends. The CDR3 DNA reads as TGTGCCAGCAGTTACAGCTCCTCTGGAAACACCATATATTTT. Amino acid sequence: CASSYSSSGNTIYF.

The genes are TRBV28 and TRBJ1-5, with 10 bases matching TRBD1. CDR3 length equals 18 residues. Germline CDR1 is MDHEN and CDR2 is SYDVKM. The V segment lost 6 bases and the J segment 0 bases; nucleotides outside the gene matches: 11. In DNA form, the CDR3 reads TGTGCCAGCAGGGACGGGACAGGGGATATACTTAGCAATCAGCCCCAGCATTTT. Translation gives CASRDGTGDILSNQPQHF.

The rearrangement uses TRBV18 and TRBJ2-2, with TRBD1 identical over 8 bases. Germline trimming cut 6 bases from V and 4 bases from J; bases unmatched to any gene: 4. The CDR3 sequence is 14 residues long. Germline V lookup: CDR1 KGHSH, CDR2 LQKENI. CDR3 nucleotide sequence: TGTGCCAGCTCTGACAGGGGTGTCACCGGGGAGCTGTTTTTT. It encodes CASSDRGVTGELFF.

The chain uses TRBV4-1 and TRBJ1-5; D not resolved. The ends were cut back, 3 bases at V and 0 bases at J, with 12 bases in the middle. This CDR3 spans 16 amino acids. Germline lookup yields CDR1 MGHRA and CDR2 YSYEKL. The CDR3 coding sequence is TGCGCCAGCAGCCAGGGAGACATTGATAGCAATCAGCCCCAGCATTTT. Protein: CASSQGDIDSNQPQHF.

The V and J genes are TRBV20-1 and TRBJ2-5; D gene uncertain. Per the germline V gene, CDR1 is DFQATT and CDR2 is SNEGSKA (reference sequence). With 2 bases removed from V and 3 bases from J, the gap between germline ends came to 4 bases. The CDR3 runs 11 residues. This CDR3 is CSARREETQYF. Here the CDR3 DNA reads TGCAGTGCTAGAAGAGAAGAGACCCAGTACTTC.

The V and J genes are TRBV30 and TRBJ1-1; 9 bases line up with TRBD1. This CDR3 is 14 amino acids long. Trimming cost V 7 bases and J 1 base; bases outside gene matches: 7. The germline gives CDR1 GTSNPN, CDR2 SVGIG (reference sequence). CDR3 amino acids: CAFGQGRGNTEAFF. In nucleotides, the CDR3 is TGTGCCTTCGGACAGGGGAGGGGGAACACTGAAGCTTTCTTT.

This clone has only one observation. The genes are TRBV19 and TRBJ2-1, with 9 bases that match TRBD2. The CDR3 consists of 16 residues. From germline, CDR1 is LNHDA and CDR2 SQIVND (reference sequence). V shed 1 base and J 6 bases; nucleotides not matched to a gene: 7. The CDR3 spells CASSIGAGGTFNEQFF. The CDR3 DNA reads as TGTGCCAGTAGTATAGGGGCGGGAGGGACATTCAATGAGCAGTTCTTC.

As to this clone: This sample includes further DNA sequences coding for the same CDR3. The chain is built from TRBV19 and TRBJ2-5, with a possible D match to TRBD2 (6 bases). V was trimmed by 1 base and J by 2 bases, leaving 8 bases between them. Germline CDR1 LNHDA, CDR2 SQIVND (reference sequence). The CDR3 is 14 residues long. CDR3 in DNA: TGTGCCAGTAGTATAGTAGCGGAACAAGAGACCCAGTACTTC. Translating gives CASSIVAEQETQYF. Full variable domain (rest looked up from reference TRBV19 and TRBJ2-5): DGGITQSPKYLFRKEGQNVTLSCEQNLNHDAMYWYRQDPGQGLRLIYYSQIVNDFQKGDIAEGYSVSREKKESFPLTVTSAQKNPTAFYLCASSIVAEQETQYFGPGTRLLVL.

CDR3 bases: TGTGCCAGCAGCTCCACGGGGTACAATGAGCAGTTCTTC. Residues: CASSSTGYNEQFF. V gene TRBV7-6 combines with J gene TRBJ2-1, with D possibly matching TRBD2 (5 bases). V gave up 4 bases and J gave up 4 bases, with 8 bases separating them. The CDR3 is 13 amino acids. Germline V gives CDR1 SGHVS, CDR2 FNYEAQ.

The chain links TRBV30 to TRBJ2-7; 11 nucleotides align to TRBD2. CDR1 and CDR2 (germline): GTSNPN, SVGIG (reference sequence). This CDR3 contains 14 residues. J was trimmed by 4 bases and V by 2 bases; bases with no gene match: 4. CDR3 protein: CAWSPTSGIYEQYF. CDR3 bases: TGTGCCTGGAGTCCGACTAGCGGGATTTACGAGCAGTACTTC.

This sequence joins TRBV29-1 and TRBJ2-3; 9 bases are shared with TRBD2. With V trimmed by 3 bases and J by 5 bases, 6 bases remained unmatched. The CDR3 runs to 14 residues. Per germline, CDR1 SQVTM and CDR2 ANQGSEA. The CDR3, as DNA: TGCAGCGTTGAGGCTAGCGGGAAGAGAGATACGCAGTATTTT. Its translation is CSVEASGKRDTQYF.

V gene TRBV5-6 combines with J gene TRBJ1-1; 7 nucleotides line up with TRBD1. The CDR3 runs 17 residues. V trimming: 4 bases; J trimming: 5 bases; junction bases outside the gene matches: 17. Germline V lookup: CDR1 SGHDT, CDR2 YYEEEE. The CDR3 coding sequence is TGTGCCAGCAGCGGGGACTTCCACAGGGGAGGTGGGACTGAAGCTTTCTTT. Encoded protein: CASSGDFHRGGGTEAFF.

The rearrangement uses TRBV7-8 and TRBJ2-7, with a weak D call TRBD1 (5 bases). The germline gives CDR1 SGHVS, CDR2 FQNEAQ. The CDR3 is made up of 15 amino acids. V was cut by 3 bases and J by 0 bases, with 12 bases left in between. The CDR3, as DNA: TGTGCCAGCAGCTTCTATTCCCAGGGCTCCTACGAGCAGTACTTC. Encoded protein: CASSFYSQGSYEQYF. The whole variable domain, remainder taken from reference TRBV7-8 and TRBJ2-7, is GAGVSQSPRYKVAKRGQDVALRCDPISGHVSLFWYQQALGQGPEFLTYFQNEAQLDKSGLPSDRFFAERPEGSVSTLKIQRTQQEDSAVYLCASSFYSQGSYEQYFGPGTRLTVT.

The chain couples TRBV28 to TRBJ2-1; TRBD2 might be the D (5 bases). The CDR3 is made up of 16 amino acids. CDR1 is MDHEN, CDR2 SYDVKM, per germline. Trimming removed 1 base from V and 0 bases from J, with 10 bases in between. CDR3 sequence: CASSLFAGSSYNEQFF. The CDR3 region has the DNA TGTGCCAGCAGTTTATTTGCGGGTAGCTCCTACAATGAGCAGTTCTTC.

The rearrangement uses TRBV5-1 and TRBJ2-7; 8 bases agree with TRBD1. Germline V CDR1 and CDR2: SGHRS, YFSETQ. The trim removed 4 bases at V and 5 bases at J, leaving 11 bases unmatched. There are 15 residues in the CDR3. The CDR3 nucleotides read TGCGCCAGCAGCCTGGGGCCGGGACAGGCAAACGAGCAGTACTTC. The encoded protein is CASSLGPGQANEQYF.

The J gene is TRBJ2-7, the V gene TRBV29-1, with D maybe TRBD1 (6 bases). The germline V gene has CDR1 SQVTM and CDR2 ANQGSEA. CDR3 length: 13 residues. V was shortened by 6 bases and J by 0 bases, with 12 bases between the two germline ends. CDR3 in DNA: TGCAGCGTCTCCGGGGACATCTCCTACGAGCAGTACTTC. It translates to CSVSGDISYEQYF.

The CDR3 DNA sequence: TGTGCCAGCAGCCCCCACAGAGTTCAAGAGACCCAGTACTTC. Its protein product is CASSPHRVQETQYF. The V and J genes are TRBV9 and TRBJ2-5, with D unresolved. With 4 bases removed from V and 2 bases from J, the gap between germline ends came to 12 bases. CDR1 is SGDLS, CDR2 YYNGEE, per germline. The CDR3 spans 14 residues.

The CDR3 reads CASRPGQAYGYTF. The CDR3, as DNA: TGTGCCAGTAGACCGGGCCAGGCCTATGGCTACACCTTC. The chain uses TRBV19 and TRBJ1-2; D not resolved. Germline V gives CDR1 LNHDA, CDR2 SQIVND (reference sequence). V lost 6 bases to trimming and J lost 4 bases, with 12 bases between them. The CDR3 spans 13 residues.

The table lists this clone with a few counts. V gene TRBV6-5 combines with J gene TRBJ1-4; 7 positions match TRBD1. The V gene's germline CDR1 is MNHEY and CDR2 SVGAGI. J gave up 8 bases and V 0 bases, and 0 bases lay outside the gene matches. The CDR3 length is 13 residues. CDR3 amino acids: CASSYSTGEKLFF. CDR3 in DNA: TGTGCCAGCAGTTACTCGACAGGGGAAAAACTGTTTTTT.